Shown below are 2 T cell receptor beta chains from a single sample sequenced in a study of T cell repertoires in cytomegalovirus infection (dated by TCRdb to between 2019 and 2020). The run used an Illumina HiSeq 1500. TCRdb cleaned the public reads at Q25 with fastp, built clones with MiXCR and kept in-frame beta chains. Records with the same CDR3 protein are collapsed into one entry carrying the most frequent genes and DNA. For this sample the table gives 900,000 to 950,000 distinct CDR3 sequences, of which around 30% were detected only once. Roughly 13% of the sample is held by the ten biggest clonotypes. The sample's treatment or condition, from its label and the paper: in vitro stimulation with specific CMV peptide epitopes to enrich CMV-specific T cells. These receptors' antigens are unknown. Source: cultured CD8+ T cells from PBMCs, taken from culture after CMV antigen stimulation. The origin of the receptors is a human donor in good health (CMV status not recorded). Some clones in this sample may be carry-over from other donors' samples.

This clonotype was observed a handful of times. The rearrangement uses TRBV6-6 and TRBJ2-1, with 7 nucleotides matching TRBD1. Germline loops: CDR1 MNHNY, CDR2 SVGAGI (reference sequence). The CDR3 is 16 residues long. The junction had 11 bases not matched to a gene; V was cut back by 4 bases and J by 5 bases. This CDR3 reads CASSLEVRGPNNEQFF. CDR3 nucleotides: TGTGCCAGCAGTTTGGAGGTGAGGGGGCCTAACAATGAGCAGTTCTTC.

In the case of this clonotype: A read error may produce the germline difference seen at one junction end. The rearrangement links TRBV4-1 to TRBJ2-7; TRBD2 matches at 7 bases. There are 18 residues in the CDR3. In germline, CDR1 is MGHRA, CDR2 YSYEKL. CDR3 bases: TGCACCAGCAGCCACGCACTTTCTAGCGGCTCGCTCTCCTACGAGCAGTACTTC. Its protein is CTSSHALSSGSLSYEQYF.